Listed here are 11 T cell receptor beta chains from one sample, sequenced in a study of T cells in Graves' hyperthyroidism and ophthalmopathy. Amplification targeted TCR beta CDR3 regions from RNA transcripts. During a first-round RT-PCR of the TCR CDR3, the HTBI primer set was used. TCRdb recomputed calls from the multiplex PCR reads with MiXCR, one row per CDR3 protein. The sample records hundreds of thousands of distinct CDR3 sequences, about 13% being singletons. The sample consisted of blood. Receptors were obtained from a woman between 18 and 29 years old with Graves' hyperthyroidism.

The table lists this clonotype with a few counts. The CDR3 spells CASSADVGNQPQHF. DNA for the CDR3: TGCGCCAGCAGCGCCGACGTCGGCAATCAGCCCCAGCATTTT. This chain connects TRBV5-1 to TRBJ1-5; D ambiguous. Germline-derived CDR1 and CDR2 are SGHRS and YFSETQ. The V end was cut by 4 bases, the J end by 2 bases, with 10 bases between. The CDR3 contains 14 residues.

The chain recombines TRBV7-3 with TRBJ2-3; D may be TRBD2 (7 bases). Germline CDR1 and CDR2: SGHTA and FQGTGA. The CDR3 totals 12 residues. V was cut by 4 bases and J by 8 bases, with 10 bases left in between. The CDR3 DNA is TGTGCCAGCAGCTCTAGGGGGGGTACGCAGTATTTT. Its protein product is CASSSRGGTQYF.

The sample holds many counts of this clonotype. This may arise from a read error, as a much more abundant clone is one base away. No conserved phenylalanine or tryptophan is present at the end of the CDR3, so a read error is the likely explanation. This sequence joins TRBV7-9 and TRBJ1-1; no definite D call. The CDR3 extends over 15 amino acids. Trimming stripped 4 bases from V and 1 base from J, with 13 bases between. Germline CDR1 reads SEHNR; CDR2 reads FQNEAQ (reference sequence). The CDR3 region has the DNA TGTGCCAGCAGCTCCGAGGGCCGGGGGAACACTGAAGCTTTCCTT. It codes for CASSSEGRGNTEAFL.

This clonotype came up many times. This chain connects TRBV18 to TRBJ2-4, with D tentatively TRBD1 (5 bases). Trimming pared 2 bases from V and 9 bases from J, leaving 14 bases between. Germline V gene lookup returns CDR1 KGHSH and CDR2 LQKENI. CDR3 size: 14 residues. CDR3 sequence (DNA): TGTGCCAGCTCACCAACTGGGTCCCAGGGCATTCAGTACTTC. This encodes CASSPTGSQGIQYF. Complete variable domain (other parts from reference TRBV18 and TRBJ2-4): NAGVMQNPRHLVRRRGQEARLRCSPMKGHSHVYWYRQLPEEGLKFMVYLQKENIIDESGMPKERFSAEFPKEGPSILRIQQVVRGDSAAYFCASSPTGSQGIQYFGAGTRLSVL.

This clonotype appeared many times. This chain uses TRBV2 with TRBJ2-5; 14 bases agree with TRBD2. CDR3 length: 16 residues. The V and J ends lost 6 bases and 2 bases, in that order; junction bases with no gene match: 5. Germline CDR1 and CDR2: SNHLY and FYNNEI. Here the CDR3 reads CASSGTSGGYQETQYF. CDR3 sequence (DNA): TGTGCCAGCAGCGGGACTAGCGGGGGTTATCAAGAGACCCAGTACTTC.

This clonotype was observed at least ten times. J is TRBJ1-2 and V is TRBV20-1; D is undetermined. This CDR3 region has 10 residues. In germline, CDR1 is DFQATT, CDR2 SNEGSKA (reference sequence). The CDR3 reads CSGRYNGYTF. CDR3 nucleotides: TGCAGCGGACGATATAATGGCTACACCTTC.

The V call is TRBV30, the J call TRBJ1-3; 7 bases fit TRBD1. The CDR3 consists of 17 residues. CDR1 and CDR2 from the germline V gene are GTSNPN and SVGIG (reference sequence). With V trimmed by 1 base and J by 0 bases, 9 bases remained unmatched. The CDR3 region has the DNA TGTGCCTGGAGTGAAGTAAACCCAGGGGGCTCTGGAAACACCATATATTTT. Translating it yields CAWSEVNPGGSGNTIYF.

The CDR3 DNA reads as TGCAGTGCTCGGGGAAGCACAGATACGCAGTATTTT. As protein: CSARGSTDTQYF. The V and J genes are TRBV20-1 and TRBJ2-3; D is perhaps TRBD2 (5 bases). Germline-derived CDR1 and CDR2 are DFQATT and SNEGSKA (reference sequence). V was clipped by 5 bases and J by 0 bases, with 6 bases between them. CDR3 size: 12 residues.

This clonotype was detected only a few times. The chain links TRBV6-6 to TRBJ1-5, with D possibly matching TRBD1 (5 bases). Germline lookup yields CDR1 MNHNY and CDR2 SVGAGI (reference sequence). The ends were cut back, 0 bases at V and 4 bases at J, with 13 bases in the middle. This CDR3 spans 16 amino acids. The DNA of the CDR3 is TGTGCCAGCAGTTACTCCTGGGGGACCGGAAATCAGCCCCAGCATTTT. Amino acids: CASSYSWGTGNQPQHF.

This clonotype came up many times. This chain uses TRBV11-2 with TRBJ2-3; a possible D gene is TRBD1 (6 bases). The germline CDR1 and CDR2 sequences are SGHAT and FQNNGV. The CDR3 consists of 21 residues. The V gene lost 0 bases and the J gene lost 2 bases, with 27 bases spanning the gap. The CDR3 coding sequence is TGTGCCAGCAGCTTAGATTCTTCAGGACAGTTCACTCGACTCGACACAGATACGCAGTATTTT. It encodes CASSLDSSGQFTRLDTDTQYF.

About this clonotype itself: A read error is possible here, since a much larger clone lies one base away. V gene TRBV11-2 combines with J gene TRBJ2-2, with D possibly being TRBD2 (5 bases). This CDR3 region has 17 residues. The germline V gene has CDR1 SGHAT and CDR2 FQNNGV. The CDR3: CASSARDLLANTGELLF. The CDR3 nucleotides read TGTGCCAGCAGCGCCCGCGATTTACTGGCGAACACCGGGGAGCTGCTTTTT.